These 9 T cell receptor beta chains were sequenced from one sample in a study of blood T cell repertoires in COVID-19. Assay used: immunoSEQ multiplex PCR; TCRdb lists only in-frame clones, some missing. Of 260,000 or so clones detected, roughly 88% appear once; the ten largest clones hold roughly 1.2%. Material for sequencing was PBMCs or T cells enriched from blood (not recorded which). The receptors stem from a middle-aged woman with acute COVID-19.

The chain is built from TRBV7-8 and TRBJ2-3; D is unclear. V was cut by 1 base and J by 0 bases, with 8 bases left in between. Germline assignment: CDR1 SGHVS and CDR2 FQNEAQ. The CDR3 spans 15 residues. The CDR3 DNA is TGTGCCAGCAGCTTAGTCAAGACTAGCACAGATACGCAGTATTTT. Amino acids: CASSLVKTSTDTQYF.

The DNA for the CDR3 is TGTGCCAGCTCCCCTCAGGGCCGGGAAAAACTGTTTTTT. Protein product: CASSPQGREKLFF. The V call is TRBV18, the J call TRBJ1-4, with a weak D call TRBD1 (5 bases). Germline-derived CDR1 and CDR2 are KGHSH and LQKENI. The V end was cut by 6 bases, the J end by 8 bases, with 13 bases between. This CDR3 is 13 amino acids long.

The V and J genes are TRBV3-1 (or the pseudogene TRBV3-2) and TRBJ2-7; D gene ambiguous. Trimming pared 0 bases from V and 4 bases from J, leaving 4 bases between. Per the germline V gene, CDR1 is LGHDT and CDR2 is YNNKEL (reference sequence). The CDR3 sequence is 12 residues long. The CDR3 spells CASSQDRYEQYF. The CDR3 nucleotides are TGTGCCAGCAGCCAAGATCGGTACGAGCAGTACTTC.

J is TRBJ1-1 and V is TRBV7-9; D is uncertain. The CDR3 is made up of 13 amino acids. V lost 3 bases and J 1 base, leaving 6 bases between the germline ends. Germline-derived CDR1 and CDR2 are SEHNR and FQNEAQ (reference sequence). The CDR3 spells CASSFVENTEAFF. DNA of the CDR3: TGTGCCAGCAGCTTTGTAGAGAACACTGAAGCTTTCTTT.

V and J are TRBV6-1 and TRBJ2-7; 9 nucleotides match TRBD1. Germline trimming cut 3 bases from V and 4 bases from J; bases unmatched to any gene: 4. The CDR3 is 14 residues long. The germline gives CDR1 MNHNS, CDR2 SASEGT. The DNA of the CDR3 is TGTGCCAGCAGTGACGGGACAGGGTTTTACGAGCAGTACGTC. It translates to CASSDGTGFYEQYV.

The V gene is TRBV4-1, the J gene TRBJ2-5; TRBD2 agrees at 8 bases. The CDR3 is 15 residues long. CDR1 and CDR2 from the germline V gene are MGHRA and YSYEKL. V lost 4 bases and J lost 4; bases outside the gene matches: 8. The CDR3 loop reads CASSRLGLAGETQYF. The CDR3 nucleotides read TGCGCCAGCAGCCGCCTTGGGCTAGCGGGAGAGACCCAGTACTTC.

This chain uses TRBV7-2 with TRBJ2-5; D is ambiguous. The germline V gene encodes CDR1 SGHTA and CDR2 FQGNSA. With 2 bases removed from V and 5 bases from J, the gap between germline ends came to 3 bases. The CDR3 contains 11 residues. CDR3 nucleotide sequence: TGTGCCAGCAGCTTATATGAGACCCAGTACTTC. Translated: CASSLYETQYF.

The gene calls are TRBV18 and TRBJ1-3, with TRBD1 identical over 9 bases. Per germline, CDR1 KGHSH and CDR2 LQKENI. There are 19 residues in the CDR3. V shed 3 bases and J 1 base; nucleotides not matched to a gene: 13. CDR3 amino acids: CASSPMGQGKFSSGNTIYF. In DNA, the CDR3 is TGTGCCAGCTCACCCATGGGACAGGGTAAATTCTCTTCTGGAAACACCATATATTTT. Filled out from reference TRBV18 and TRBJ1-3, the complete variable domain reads NAGVMQNPRHLVRRRGQEARLRCSPMKGHSHVYWYRQLPEEGLKFMVYLQKENIIDESGMPKERFSAEFPKEGPSILRIQQVVRGDSAAYFCASSPMGQGKFSSGNTIYFGEGSWLTVV.

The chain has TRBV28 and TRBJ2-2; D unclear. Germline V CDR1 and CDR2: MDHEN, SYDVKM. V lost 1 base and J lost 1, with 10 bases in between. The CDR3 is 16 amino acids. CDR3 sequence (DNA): TGTGCCAGCAGTTTATTGGTTGAACTGAACACCGGGGAGCTGTTTTTT. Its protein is CASSLLVELNTGELFF.